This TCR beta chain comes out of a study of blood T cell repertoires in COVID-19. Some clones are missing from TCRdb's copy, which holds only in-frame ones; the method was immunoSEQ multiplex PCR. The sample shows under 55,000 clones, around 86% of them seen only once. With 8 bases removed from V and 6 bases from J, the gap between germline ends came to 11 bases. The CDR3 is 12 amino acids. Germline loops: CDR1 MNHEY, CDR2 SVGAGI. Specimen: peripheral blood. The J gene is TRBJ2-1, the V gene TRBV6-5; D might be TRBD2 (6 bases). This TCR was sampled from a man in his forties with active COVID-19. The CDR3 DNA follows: TGTGCCAGCGGAGGGACGGGCAATGAGCAGTTCTTC. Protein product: CASGGTGNEQFF.